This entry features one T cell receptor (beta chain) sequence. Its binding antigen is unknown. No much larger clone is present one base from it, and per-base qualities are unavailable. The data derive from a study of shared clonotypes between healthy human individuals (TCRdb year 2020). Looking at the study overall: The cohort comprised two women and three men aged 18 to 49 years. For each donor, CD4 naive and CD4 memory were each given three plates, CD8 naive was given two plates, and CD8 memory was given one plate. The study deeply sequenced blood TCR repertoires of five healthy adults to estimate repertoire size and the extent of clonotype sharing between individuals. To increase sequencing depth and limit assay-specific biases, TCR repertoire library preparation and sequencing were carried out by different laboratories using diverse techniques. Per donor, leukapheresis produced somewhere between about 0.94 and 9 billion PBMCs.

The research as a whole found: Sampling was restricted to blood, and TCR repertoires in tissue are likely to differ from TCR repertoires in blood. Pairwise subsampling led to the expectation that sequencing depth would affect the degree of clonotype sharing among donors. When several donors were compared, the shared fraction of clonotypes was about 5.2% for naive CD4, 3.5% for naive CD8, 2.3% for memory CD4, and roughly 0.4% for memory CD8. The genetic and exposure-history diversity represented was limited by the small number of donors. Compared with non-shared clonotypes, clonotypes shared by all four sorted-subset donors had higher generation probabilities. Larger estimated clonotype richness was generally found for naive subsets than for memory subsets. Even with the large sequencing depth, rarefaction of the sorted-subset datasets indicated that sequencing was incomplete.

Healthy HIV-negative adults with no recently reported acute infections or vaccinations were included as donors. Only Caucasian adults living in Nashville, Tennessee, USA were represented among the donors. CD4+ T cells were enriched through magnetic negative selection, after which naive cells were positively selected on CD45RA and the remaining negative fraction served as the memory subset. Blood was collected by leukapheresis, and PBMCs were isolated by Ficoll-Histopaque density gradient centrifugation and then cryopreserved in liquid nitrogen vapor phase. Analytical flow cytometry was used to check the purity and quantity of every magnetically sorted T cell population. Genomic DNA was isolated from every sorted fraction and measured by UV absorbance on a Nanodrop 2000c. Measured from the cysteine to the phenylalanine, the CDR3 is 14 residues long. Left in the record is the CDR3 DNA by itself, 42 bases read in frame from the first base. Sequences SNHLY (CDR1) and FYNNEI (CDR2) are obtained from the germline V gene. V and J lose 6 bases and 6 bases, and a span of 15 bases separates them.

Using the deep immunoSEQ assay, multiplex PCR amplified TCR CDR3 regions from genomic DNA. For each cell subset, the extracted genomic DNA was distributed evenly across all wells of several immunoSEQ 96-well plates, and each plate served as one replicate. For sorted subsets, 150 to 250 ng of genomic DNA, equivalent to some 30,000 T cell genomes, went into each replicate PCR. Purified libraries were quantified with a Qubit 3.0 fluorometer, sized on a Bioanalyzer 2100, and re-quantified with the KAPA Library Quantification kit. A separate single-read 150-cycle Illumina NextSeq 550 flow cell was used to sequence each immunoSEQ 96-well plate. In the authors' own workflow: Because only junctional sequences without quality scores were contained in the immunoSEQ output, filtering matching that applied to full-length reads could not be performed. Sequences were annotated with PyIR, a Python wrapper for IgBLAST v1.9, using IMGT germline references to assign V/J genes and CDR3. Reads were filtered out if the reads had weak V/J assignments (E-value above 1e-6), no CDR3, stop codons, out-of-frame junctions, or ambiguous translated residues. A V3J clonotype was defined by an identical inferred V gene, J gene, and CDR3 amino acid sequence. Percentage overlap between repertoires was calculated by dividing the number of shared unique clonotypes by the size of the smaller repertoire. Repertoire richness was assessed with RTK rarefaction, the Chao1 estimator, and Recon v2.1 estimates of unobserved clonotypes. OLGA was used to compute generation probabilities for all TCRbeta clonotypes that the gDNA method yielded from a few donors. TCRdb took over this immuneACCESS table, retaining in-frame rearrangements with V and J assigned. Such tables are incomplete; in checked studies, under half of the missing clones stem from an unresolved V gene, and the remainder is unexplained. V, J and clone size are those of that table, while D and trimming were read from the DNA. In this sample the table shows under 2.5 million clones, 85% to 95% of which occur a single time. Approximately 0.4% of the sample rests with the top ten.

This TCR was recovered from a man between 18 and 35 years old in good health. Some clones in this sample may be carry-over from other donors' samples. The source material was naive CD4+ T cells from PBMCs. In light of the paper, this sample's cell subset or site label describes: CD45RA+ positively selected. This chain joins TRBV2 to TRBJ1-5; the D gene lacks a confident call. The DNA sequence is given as TGTGCCAGCAGCCTCGCGAGGATCATTCAGCCCCAGCATTTT. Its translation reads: CASSLARIIQPQHF.